This T cell receptor (beta chain) was sequenced during a study of blood T cell repertoires in COVID-19. Whole-study context: The origin of the acute and convalescent COVID-19 samples was the United States, Italy and Spain. From T cells, B-cell-depleted T cells, or PBMCs came the material, which was cDNA or gDNA.

CDR3 length equals 14 residues. Germline V gene data show CDR1 as MNHEY and CDR2 as SMNVEV (reference sequence). With 7 bases removed from V and 9 bases from J, the gap between germline ends came to 16 bases. In the original analysis: Reference gene primer amplification gave nucleated cell count estimates. Profiled with immunoSEQ multiplex PCR; TCRdb holds only in-frame clones, not every one. V and J calls plus clone size are reproduced from that table; the DNA served to infer D and trimming. The sample shows tens of thousands of clones, more than 75% of them seen only once. Material for sequencing was peripheral blood. The chain is built from TRBV27 and TRBJ1-6; unclear D gene. This clonotype was sampled from an elderly man with acute or convalescent COVID-19. CDR3 sequence reads: CASMEVVGGSPLHF. Written as DNA, the CDR3 is TGTGCCAGCATGGAGGTGGTCGGTGGTTCACCCCTCCACTTT.